This T cell receptor beta chain was identified during a study of blood T cell repertoires in COVID-19. There are 16 residues in the CDR3. The ends lost 1 base at V and 4 bases at J; junction bases unmatched: 5. Germline CDR1 SEHNR, CDR2 FQNEAQ (reference sequence). Original handling: Nucleated cell number was recorded as an estimate derived from reference gene primer amplification. Method: immunoSEQ multiplex PCR; TCRdb's copy keeps in-frame clones and lacks some. V and J calls and clone size come straight from that table; D and trimming were deduced from the DNA. Among a few hundred thousand clones listed, roughly 90% were seen once.

The receptor was isolated from a man aged 35 to 55 with acute or convalescent COVID-19. The chain uses TRBV7-9 and TRBJ2-5, with 11 bases fitting TRBD1. Sample: peripheral blood. The CDR3: CASSLGTGGNGETQYF. The CDR3 bases are TGTGCCAGCAGCTTAGGGACAGGGGGCAATGGAGAGACCCAGTACTTC.